This T cell receptor beta chain was identified in a study of CD8+ T cells in alopecia areata. Reverse transcribed after extraction, RNA yielded cDNA as the sequencing template. The data were produced by immunoSEQ multiplex PCR, yet TCRdb's version contains in-frame clones alone and is incomplete. The table records 110,000 or so clones, roughly 69% of them present only once. J was trimmed by 2 bases and V by 0 bases; bases with no gene match: 2. CDR1 PRHDT and CDR2 FYEKMQ come from the germline V gene (reference sequence). The CDR3 covers 15 residues. Separation by sorting yielded CD4+ and CD8+ T cells from PBMCs. General study findings and limits: The study found higher clonality in lesional than normal scalp, especially in alopecia totalis/universalis. Sequences from scalp samples also cover resident alphabeta T cells of normal skin.

This clone came up once. No antigen is known for it. The sample was CD4+ T cells sorted from blood. The source is a human donor in good health. The chain recombines TRBV13 with TRBJ2-5; 8 nucleotides line up with TRBD2. The CDR3: CASSLGAGGQETQYF. In nucleotides, the CDR3 is TGTGCCAGCAGCTTAGGGGCGGGGGGACAAGAGACCCAGTACTTC.